Ten or more counts support the clone carrying this T cell receptor (beta chain). V was pared by 6 bases and J by 4 bases, with 9 bases between. Germline V CDR1 and CDR2: LNHDA, SQIVND (reference sequence). The CDR3 contains 13 residues. What the library attached to individual cDNA molecules were unique molecular identifiers. TCRdb re-derived calls from the RACE reads in MiXCR, one entry per CDR3 protein. The top ten hold 6.6% of the sample, which has tens of thousands of distinct CDR3 sequences, 9.4% seen once. These data are taken from a study of human T cells and chemical hapten exposure. Sample time point: patch test 2, 6 weeks after DPC sensitization. The treatment is: therapeutic diphenylcyclopropenone sensitization with weekly scalp DPC.

This TCR derives from a man between 25 and 39 years old with alopecia areata. Some clones in this sample may be carry-over from other donors' samples. The material sequenced was whole blood, taken in connection with sensitization to the hapten diphenylcyclopropenone (DPC). This chain links TRBV19 with TRBJ2-2; a possible D gene is TRBD1 (5 bases). This CDR3 reads CASRQGTTGELFF. The CDR3 nucleotides are TGTGCCAGTAGGCAGGGTACCACCGGGGAGCTGTTTTTT.